A single sample is the source of the 25 T cell receptor beta chains below, sequenced in a study of beta chain features in type 1 diabetes. Expressed TCRB transcripts were sequenced, since all the RNA that had been isolated was reverse transcribed. The assay was immunoSEQ multiplex PCR, and TCRdb's table has in-frame clones only and misses some. The sample records 330,000 or so clones, 14% being singletons. The sequencing input was central memory CD4+ T cells from blood. The receptors shown here come from a man aged 25-40 years in good health.

To note about this clone: A far larger clone lies a single base away; this is likely a read error. The chain joins TRBV5-1 to TRBJ2-7, with D possibly matching TRBD1 (5 bases). Between the trimmed V and J ends, which lost 5 bases and 0 bases, there was a span of 12 bases. CDR1 is SGHRS and CDR2 is YFSETQ in the germline V gene. CDR3 length: 14 residues. CDR3 in amino acids: CASRLQGSSYEQYF. For the CDR3, the DNA is TGCGCCAGCAGGCTTCAGGGAAGCTCCTACGAGCAGTACTTC.

The sample holds a few counts of this clone. The J gene is TRBJ1-5, the V gene TRBV28; tentatively, D is TRBD1 (5 bases). Trimming pared 5 bases from V and 1 base from J, leaving 12 bases between. Germline lookup yields CDR1 MDHEN and CDR2 SYDVKM. This CDR3 is built from 15 residues. The CDR3 DNA follows: TGTGCCAGCAGTCTTTACGGGGCGAGCAATCAGCCCCAGCATTTT. Its protein product is CASSLYGASNQPQHF.

This clone was detected a few times. V gene TRBV18 combines with J gene TRBJ2-5; TRBD1 or TRBD2 may be the D gene (5 bases each). Germline CDR1 is KGHSH and CDR2 is LQKENI. Trimming left V 4 bases short and J 2 bases short, with 23 bases between. The CDR3 is 18 residues long. This CDR3 is CASSREITQLGAQETQYF. In DNA form, the CDR3 reads TGTGCCAGCTCACGGGAGATTACTCAACTTGGGGCTCAAGAGACCCAGTACTTC.

This clone was counted only a few times. The chain is built from TRBV11-2 and TRBJ2-3; D gene ambiguous. CDR1 is SGHAT and CDR2 is FQNNGV in the germline V gene. Trimming stripped 3 bases from V and 10 bases from J, with 17 bases between. This CDR3 region has 14 residues. The CDR3 sequence is CASSLGGVQGSQYF. CDR3 nucleotide sequence: TGTGCCAGCAGCTTGGGCGGAGTGCAAGGATCGCAGTATTTT.

The chain carries TRBV7-9 and TRBJ2-1; D may be TRBD1 or TRBD2 (5 bases each). There are 14 residues in the CDR3. Germline CDR1 SEHNR, CDR2 FQNEAQ (reference sequence). The germline V and J ends were trimmed by 2 bases and 8 bases, with 13 bases remaining between them. Here the CDR3 DNA reads TGTGCCAGCAGCTTACGGGCTGAGGGGCATGAGCAGTTCTTC. Amino acid sequence: CASSLRAEGHEQFF.

The V call is TRBV4-3, the J call TRBJ1-1; no definite D call. Germline V CDR1 and CDR2: LGHNA, YSLEER. This CDR3 is 15 amino acids long. V was shortened by 1 base and J by 0 bases, with 9 bases between the two germline ends. The CDR3 nucleotides are TGCGCCAGCAGCCAAGTAGAAAGGTTGAACACTGAAGCTTTCTTT. This gives the protein CASSQVERLNTEAFF.

This clone occurred many times. CDR3 coding DNA: TGTGCCAGTAGTTGGACAGTCACAGATACGCAGTATTTT. It codes for CASSWTVTDTQYF. This chain connects TRBV19 to TRBJ2-3, with D perhaps matching TRBD1 (6 bases). The CDR3 has 13 residues. V dropped 5 bases and J dropped 2 bases, with 8 bases sitting between them. Germline V gene data show CDR1 as LNHDA and CDR2 as SQIVND (reference sequence).

V gene TRBV7-2 combines with J gene TRBJ1-5; D may be TRBD1 (5 bases). This CDR3 has 15 residues. The V end lost 3 bases, the J end lost 0 bases, and 9 bases lay between the germline ends. Germline assignment: CDR1 SGHTA and CDR2 FQGNSA. The CDR3 coding sequence is TGTGCCAGCAGCTTTACCGACAGTAGCAATCAGCCCCAGCATTTT. Its protein product is CASSFTDSSNQPQHF.

The chain couples TRBV5-4 to TRBJ1-3, with D perhaps matching TRBD1 (5 bases). The V gene's germline CDR1 is SGHNT and CDR2 YYREEE (reference sequence). V was pared by 0 bases and J by 0 bases, with 10 bases between. CDR3 length: 16 residues. The DNA of the CDR3 is TGTGCCAGCAGCTTGGGGGGGAGCTACTCTGGAAACACCATATATTTT. Translated, it gives CASSLGGSYSGNTIYF.

The V and J genes are TRBV6-1 and TRBJ2-5; 10 bases map to TRBD2. The junction had 5 bases not matched to a gene; V was cut back by 3 bases and J by 1 base. Germline CDR1 MNHNS, CDR2 SASEGT. The length of the CDR3 is 16 residues. As DNA, the CDR3 is TGTGCCAGCAGTGAGGCCCCTAGCGGGGGCCAAGAGACCCAGTACTTC. Translating gives CASSEAPSGGQETQYF.

The gene calls are TRBV5-5 and TRBJ1-1, with 8 bases that match TRBD1. V was pared by 3 bases and J by 7 bases, with 8 bases of the junction left unmatched. This CDR3 contains 14 residues. Germline V CDR1 and CDR2: SGHKS, YYEKEE (reference sequence). The CDR3 nucleotides are TGTGCCAGCAGCTGGGACAGGAAACGGGATGAAGCTTTCTTT. Translating it yields CASSWDRKRDEAFF.

This clone was seen only a few times. Here the CDR3 DNA reads TGTGCCAGCAGCTTAGACAGCCCCCCTGAAGCTTTCTTT. Translation: CASSLDSPPEAFF. V and J are TRBV7-9 and TRBJ1-1; D gene ambiguous. This CDR3 spans 13 amino acids. Germline V gene sequence: CDR1 SEHNR, CDR2 FQNEAQ (reference sequence). Trimming stripped 1 base from V and 6 bases from J, with 9 bases between.

This clone appeared a few times. This chain joins TRBV13 and TRBJ1-4; D is uncertain. From germline, CDR1 is PRHDT and CDR2 FYEKMQ (reference sequence). The V and J ends lost 5 bases and 5 bases respectively, with 9 bases between them. The CDR3 spans 13 residues. The CDR3 protein is CASSTGRNEKLFF. For the CDR3, the DNA is TGTGCCAGCAGCACGGGCAGAAATGAAAAACTGTTTTTT.

This clone was observed a handful of times. The chain combines TRBV5-1 with TRBJ1-2, with 11 bases aligning to TRBD1. Germline loops: CDR1 SGHRS, CDR2 YFSETQ. The length of the CDR3 is 14 residues. V shed 6 bases, J shed 7 bases, and the junction held 8 bases outside the gene matches. CDR3 sequence (DNA): TGCGCCAGCACCCGGGACAGGGGGAGGAGTGGCTACACCTTC. Translating it yields CASTRDRGRSGYTF. Variable domain in full (rest from reference TRBV5-1 and TRBJ1-2): KAGVTQTPRYLIKTRGQQVTLSCSPISGHRSVSWYQQTPGQGLQFLFEYFSETQRNKGNFPGRFSGRQFSNSRSEMNVSTLELGDSALYLCASTRDRGRSGYTFGSGTRLTVV.

This clone was found many times. The sample has other DNA sequences that encode this CDR3 too. V gene TRBV14 combines with J gene TRBJ2-2; no definite D call. V was pared by 4 bases and J by 2 bases, with 2 bases between. CDR1 and CDR2 (germline): SGHDN, FVKESK. The CDR3 extends over 12 amino acids. CDR3 protein: CASSLNTGELFF. CDR3 nucleotide sequence: TGTGCCAGCAGCCTAAACACCGGGGAGCTGTTTTTT.

The chain recombines TRBV7-2 with TRBJ2-1, with 9 bases lining up with TRBD2. The CDR3 totals 15 residues. Germline V gene sequence: CDR1 SGHTA, CDR2 FQGNSA. Trimming took 4 bases from V and 7 from J; bases not matched to a gene: 8. This CDR3 reads CASSSVAGVRNEQFF. DNA of the CDR3: TGTGCCAGCAGCTCGGTAGCGGGAGTTAGGAATGAGCAGTTCTTC.

The genes are TRBV7-2 and TRBJ2-2; 9 nucleotides agree with TRBD2. Germline trimming cut 1 base from V and 9 bases from J; bases unmatched to any gene: 3. The CDR3 totals 14 residues. The germline gives CDR1 SGHTA, CDR2 FQGNSA. The CDR3 bases are TGTGCCAGCAGCTTAGTCGCGGGAGGGAGGGAGCTGTTTTTT. This encodes CASSLVAGGRELFF.

The chain carries TRBV9 and TRBJ2-5; D may match TRBD1 or TRBD2 (5 bases each). Germline CDR1 SGDLS, CDR2 YYNGEE. Trimming left V 4 bases short and J 7 bases short, with 11 bases between. The CDR3 is made up of 12 amino acids. The CDR3 region has the DNA TGTGCCAGCAGCCCCCGAGGGGTGACCCAGTACTTC. Encoded protein: CASSPRGVTQYF.

V and J are TRBV7-9 and TRBJ2-7; TRBD2 agrees at 9 bases. The CDR3 has 15 residues. Germline CDR1 reads SEHNR; CDR2 reads FQNEAQ (reference sequence). J lost 0 bases, V lost 4 bases, and 4 bases had no gene match. CDR3 in amino acids: CASSWAREGSYEQYV. Written as DNA, the CDR3 is TGTGCCAGCAGCTGGGCGCGGGAGGGCTCCTACGAGCAGTACGTC.

This clone was observed a handful of times. This chain joins TRBV4-3 and TRBJ2-2; the match to TRBD2 covers 14 bases. V lost 0 bases, J lost 6 bases, and 9 bases stayed unmatched. The CDR3 spans 19 residues. CDR1 is LGHNA and CDR2 is YSLEER in the germline V gene. CDR3 bases: TGCGCCAGCAGCCAAGAATGGGGGACTAGCGGGGGTTATCCCGGGGAGCTGTTTTTT. Translating it yields CASSQEWGTSGGYPGELFF.

This chain joins TRBV18 and TRBJ1-3; 8 nucleotides match TRBD1. The V gene end was trimmed by 2 bases and the J gene end by 2 bases; junction bases not matched to a gene: 11. In germline, CDR1 is KGHSH, CDR2 LQKENI. The CDR3 runs to 18 residues. The CDR3 DNA follows: TGTGCCAGCTCACCAATGGCAGGGGGCCAGTCTACTGGAAACACCATATATTTT. Amino acids: CASSPMAGGQSTGNTIYF.

This clone has just a few counts. This sequence joins TRBV6-5 and TRBJ2-2; 7 positions agree with TRBD1. This CDR3 contains 14 residues. V gave up 6 bases and J gave up 3 bases; unmatched junction bases: 4. Per germline, CDR1 MNHEY and CDR2 SVGAGI. The CDR3 spells CASRGDSYTGELFF. The CDR3 DNA sequence: TGTGCCAGCAGGGGGGACAGTTACACCGGGGAGCTGTTTTTT.

A few counts support this clone. This chain uses TRBV5-4 with TRBJ1-1; TRBD1 matches 8 bases. This CDR3 region has 14 residues. The germline V gene has CDR1 SGHNT and CDR2 YYREEE (reference sequence). The trim removed 3 bases at V and 7 bases at J, leaving 8 bases unmatched. This chain's CDR3 is CASSSRGQWVEAFF. In DNA, the CDR3 is TGTGCCAGCAGCTCCAGGGGGCAATGGGTTGAAGCTTTCTTT.

V is TRBV4-3 and J is TRBJ2-5; the D gene is possibly TRBD2 (5 bases). The CDR3 covers 16 residues. Germline V gene lookup returns CDR1 LGHNA and CDR2 YSLEER. V was cut by 2 bases and J by 5 bases, with 18 bases left in between. The CDR3 is CASSQKLGRPLETQYF. In DNA form, the CDR3 reads TGCGCCAGCAGCCAAAAGTTGGGGAGACCTCTGGAGACCCAGTACTTC.

This clone was counted between two and nine times. The J gene is TRBJ1-1, the V gene TRBV13; D may be TRBD1 (5 bases). Deletions cut 4 bases from V and 3 bases from J, with 12 bases between. Germline lookup yields CDR1 PRHDT and CDR2 FYEKMQ (reference sequence). The CDR3 is 14 residues long. CDR3 residues: CASSYPGQHTEAFF. The CDR3 coding sequence is TGTGCCAGCAGCTATCCAGGGCAACACACTGAAGCTTTCTTT.